This is a list of T cell receptor beta chains from one sample in a study of cytomegalovirus exposure and HLA in healthy donors. TCRdb keeps only in-frame clones here, not all; method: immunoSEQ multiplex PCR. Of 150,000 to 200,000 clones in the sample, about 80% were seen once. Sample: PBMCs. The source of these receptors is a woman between 25 and 40 years old in good health and CMV-seropositive. Each CDR3 is given with its conserved first and last residue. The D gene is left open where the match is weak. The listing skips clone size in some rows; elsewhere it reads once, few, many or a size class.

TGTGCCAGCAGACCCGGACAGGGCTACGAGCAGTACTTC CASRPGQGYEQYF TRBJ2-7 NA TRBV6-1 TRBD1
TGTGCCAGCAGCCCACAGGTAGCGGGAGGCGACGAGCAGTACTTC CASSPQVAGGDEQYF TRBJ2-7 NA TRBV7-2 TRBD2
TGCGCCAGCAGTCATCGCTCCACCGGGACAGGGGTTAGCGAGCAGTACTTC CASSHRSTGTGVSEQYF TRBJ2-7 NA TRBV23-1 TRBD1
TGTGCCAGCACTGAAGGACAGGGAAGGGAGACCCAGTACTTC CASTEGQGRETQYF TRBJ2-5 NA TRBV6-1 TRBD1
TGTGCCAGCTCACGACAGGGAAGGGCTGGGGCCAACGTCCTGACTTTC CASSRQGRAGANVLTF TRBJ2-6 NA TRBV18 TRBD1
TGTGCCAGCAGCGGAGGGACAGCCGCCCGGGCAGATACGCAGTATTTT CASSGGTAARADTQYF TRBJ2-3 NA TRBV5-5 NA
TGTGCCAGCAGCTGGGGACAGGGAGGTGGCTACACCTTC CASSWGQGGGYTF TRBJ1-2 NA TRBV13 TRBD1
TGTGCCAGCAGTTCAGGGATTGTCAACTATGGCTACACCTTC CASSSGIVNYGYTF TRBJ1-2 NA TRBV28 NA
TGTGCCAGCTCACAGACTAGCGGGGAAGAGACCCAGTACTTC CASSQTSGEETQYF TRBJ2-5 NA TRBV18 TRBD2
TGTGCCTGGAGTGCGGAGGGGAACACTGAAGCTTTCTTT CAWSAEGNTEAFF TRBJ1-1 NA TRBV30 NA
TGCGCCAGCAGTGAGAGTAAGACTATCCAATATGAGCAGTTCTTC CASSESKTIQYEQFF TRBJ2-1 NA TRBV10-2 NA
TGTGCCAGCAGCTTGGGACCGGGACAGGGCCAAGAGACCCAGTACTTC CASSLGPGQGQETQYF TRBJ2-5 NA TRBV7-2 TRBD1
TGTGCCAGCAGTGTCGGTACAAGTCGGGACACTGAAGCTTTCTTT CASSVGTSRDTEAFF TRBJ1-1 NA TRBV2 NA
TGTGCCAGCAGCCCGCGGACAGGGTTGGAAAAACTGTTTTTT CASSPRTGLEKLFF TRBJ1-4 NA TRBV9 TRBD1
TGTGCCAGCAGCGACCCGGACAGACTCACGGATGGCGGCTACACCTTC CASSDPDRLTDGGYTF TRBJ1-2 NA TRBV13 NA
TGCGCCAGCAGCAGGGATCTCAATCAGCCCCAGCATTTT CASSRDLNQPQHF TRBJ1-5 NA TRBV10-1 NA
TGTGCCAGTAGTAACAGGGGTTCACCCCTCCACTTT CASSNRGSPLHF TRBJ1-6 NA TRBV19 TRBD1
TGTGCCAGCAGCCCGGGTTCGGCAGGGGATGACGAGCAGTACTTC CASSPGSAGDDEQYF TRBJ2-7 NA TRBV11-3 NA
TGTGCCAGCAGCCTAGTCGCAGATACGCAGTATTTT CASSLVADTQYF TRBJ2-3 NA TRBV9 NA
TGTGCCAGCAGCCGGTCGGCCCTGGACAGTCTCTATGGCTACACCTTC CASSRSALDSLYGYTF TRBJ1-2 once TRBV6-6 NA
TGCGCCAGCAGTATCCTAGGCGCAGATACGCAGTATTTT CASSILGADTQYF TRBJ2-3 NA TRBV10-1 NA
TGTGCCAGCAGTTTATCCCTAGCCGGGGAGCTGTTTTTT CASSLSLAGELFF TRBJ2-2 NA TRBV28 NA
TGTGCCAGCATAGCTAGCGGGGGCCAGCAGTTCTTC CASIASGGQQFF TRBJ2-1 NA TRBV28 TRBD2
TGTGCCATCAGTGAGTCGAGTACAGGGAGCTCTGGAAACACCATATATTTT CAISESSTGSSGNTIYF TRBJ1-3 few TRBV10-3 NA
TGTGCCAGCAGTTTATTCGGGTGGGGTCGAACAGGGGATCTGGTTGGTCAGCCCCAGCATTTT CASSLFGWGRTGDLVGQPQHF TRBJ1-5 NA TRBV28 TRBD1
TGTGCCGTACGGAGGGCTGGAGTTACTGAAGCTTTCTTT CAVRRAGVTEAFF TRBJ1-1 few TRBV7-9 NA
TGTGCCAGCAGCGCAGGACAGCCTATGAGCAATCAGCCCCAGCATTTT CASSAGQPMSNQPQHF TRBJ1-5 few TRBV7-2 NA
TGTGCCAGCATTAATCAGCTAGCGGGAGGAGAAGAGCAGTACTTC CASINQLAGGEEQYF TRBJ2-5 NA TRBV7-9 TRBD2
TGCAGCGTCAAACCGAGACAGGGGAACTACGAGCAGTACTTC CSVKPRQGNYEQYF TRBJ2-7 NA TRBV29-1 TRBD1
TGTGCCAGCCGAGGGTCCGCCGGGGAGCTGTTTTTT CASRGSAGELFF TRBJ2-2 NA TRBV2 NA
TGTGCCAGCAGCAGAGGGCAGGGGGCCGTCTCCTACGAGCAGTACTTC CASSRGQGAVSYEQYF TRBJ2-7 NA TRBV9 TRBD1